This T cell receptor (beta chain) was identified during a study of neurological immune-mediated disorders. Time point given: longitudinal time-point 2. Synthesis of cDNA used 5'RACE (with 10-nucleotide random UMIs). TCRdb passed the 5' RACE reads through MiXCR, listing each CDR3 protein once. Of approximately 82,000 distinct CDR3 sequences listed, roughly 13% are singletons. In its sample, this clonotype was seen many times. The CDR3 spans 14 residues. The germline CDR1 and CDR2 sequences are SGHRS and YFSETQ. Trimming stripped 7 bases from V and 5 bases from J, with 19 bases between. The V and J genes are TRBV5-1 and TRBJ2-7, with D maybe TRBD1 (6 bases). This TCR derives from a female donor with HTLV-1-associated myelopathy (HAM/TSP). The sequenced sample consisted of PBMCs. The CDR3 coding sequence is TGCGCCAGCGGGAAGGGGGACCAGGCAAACGAGCAGTACTTC. This gives the protein CASGKGDQANEQYF.